These 18 T cell receptor beta chains came from one sample sequenced in a study of blood T cell repertoires in COVID-19. The data were produced by immunoSEQ multiplex PCR, yet TCRdb's version contains in-frame clones alone and is incomplete. The table has roughly 340,000 clones, about 89% seen once; the top ten hold 1.9%. The sample consisted of PBMCs or T cells enriched from blood (not recorded which). The receptors shown here come from a man between 40 and 49 years old in a cohort exposed to, infected with or recovered from COVID-19 (not recorded which).

This chain uses TRBV7-9 with TRBJ1-6, with 9 positions matching TRBD1. CDR3 length equals 13 residues. CDR1 and CDR2 from the germline V gene are SEHNR and FQNEAQ (reference sequence). V was pared by 6 bases and J by 13 bases, with 7 bases of the junction left unmatched. For the CDR3, the DNA is TGTGCCAGCAGGGGGGACAGGGTTATGCCCCTCCACTTT. Translated: CASRGDRVMPLHF.

V usage is TRBV6-5 and J usage is TRBJ2-7; D is possibly TRBD2 (5 bases). This CDR3 has 13 amino acids. V was cut by 2 bases and J by 7 bases, with 12 bases left in between. CDR1 is MNHEY and CDR2 is SVGAGI in the germline V gene. The CDR3 sequence: CASSYDNSGEQYF. In DNA, the CDR3 is TGTGCCAGCAGTTACGACAATTCGGGGGAGCAGTACTTC.

Here the CDR3 DNA reads TGTGCCAGCAGTGGGGAGGAGTATAACTACGGGGATGAAAAACTGTTTTTT. It codes for CASSGEEYNYGDEKLFF. The chain has TRBV2 and TRBJ1-4, with no clear D. The V end was cut by 4 bases, the J end by 6 bases, with 21 bases between. Germline CDR1 SNHLY, CDR2 FYNNEI. The CDR3 length is 17 residues.

CDR3: CASSLSAGSLAKNIQYF. The CDR3, as DNA: TGTGCCAGCAGTTTATCAGCGGGATCACTAGCCAAAAACATTCAGTACTTC. The V call is TRBV28, the J call TRBJ2-4; 7 nucleotides agree with TRBD2. The CDR3 has 17 amino acids. The V and J ends lost 1 base and 0 bases, in that order; junction bases with no gene match: 6. Germline CDR1 MDHEN, CDR2 SYDVKM.

The chain has TRBV5-5 and TRBJ2-7; tentative D call: TRBD2 (5 bases). This CDR3 spans 16 amino acids. V was clipped by 0 bases and J by 5 bases, with 18 bases between them. CDR1 SGHKS and CDR2 YYEKEE come from the germline V gene (reference sequence). CDR3 region: CASSLGLAGRRDEQYF. The CDR3 region has the DNA TGTGCCAGCAGCTTGGGGCTCGCGGGCAGAAGGGACGAGCAGTACTTC. Full variable domain (remainder filled in from reference TRBV5-5 and TRBJ2-7): DAGVTQSPTHLIKTRGQQVTLRCSPISGHKSVSWYQQVLGQGPQFIFQYYEKEERGRGNFPDRFSARQFPNYSSELNVNALLLGDSALYLCASSLGLAGRRDEQYFGPGTRLTVT.

This rearrangement joins TRBV18 to TRBJ1-4; D is undetermined. V gave up 3 bases and J gave up 0 bases, with 8 bases separating them. CDR3 size: 15 residues. Germline-derived CDR1 and CDR2 are KGHSH and LQKENI. The CDR3 loop reads CASSPSGSTNEKLFF. The CDR3 DNA reads TGTGCCAGCTCACCGTCGGGGTCAACTAATGAAAAACTGTTTTTT.

The chain employs TRBV13 and TRBJ2-7; 12 positions match TRBD2. The CDR3 length is 17 residues. The germline V gene has CDR1 PRHDT and CDR2 FYEKMQ (reference sequence). V was clipped by 5 bases and J by 7 bases; unmatched bases: 15. CDR3 protein: CASSQSRGLAGTGEQYF. The CDR3, as DNA: TGTGCCAGCAGCCAATCCAGAGGACTAGCGGGAACGGGAGAGCAGTACTTC. Drawing the rest from reference TRBV13 and TRBJ2-7, the complete variable domain is AAGVIQSPRHLIKEKRETATLKCYPIPRHDTVYWYQQGPGQDPQFLISFYEKMQSDKGSIPDRFSAQQFSDYHSELNMSSLELGDSALYFCASSQSRGLAGTGEQYFGPGTRLTVT.

The chain couples TRBV5-1 to TRBJ2-3, with D maybe TRBD2 (5 bases). CDR1 and CDR2 (germline): SGHRS, YFSETQ. V lost 0 bases, J lost 4 bases, and 9 bases lay in between. The CDR3 covers 14 residues. CDR3: CASSLGGWADTQYF. For the CDR3, the DNA is TGCGCCAGCAGCTTGGGAGGGTGGGCAGATACGCAGTATTTT. Full variable domain (remainder filled in from reference TRBV5-1 and TRBJ2-3): KAGVTQTPRYLIKTRGQQVTLSCSPISGHRSVSWYQQTPGQGLQFLFEYFSETQRNKGNFPGRFSGRQFSNSRSEMNVSTLELGDSALYLCASSLGGWADTQYFGPGTRLTVL.

This clone was picked up one time. The chain combines TRBV6-1 with TRBJ1-2, with a weak D call TRBD1 (6 bases). From germline, CDR1 is MNHNS and CDR2 SASEGT. The CDR3 runs 16 residues. With 3 bases removed from V and 4 bases from J, the gap between germline ends came to 18 bases. This CDR3 is CASSDGPQGRRYGYTF. CDR3 bases: TGTGCCAGCAGTGACGGACCACAGGGCCGTCGCTATGGCTACACCTTC.

The chain is built from TRBV5-1 and TRBJ2-7, with a tentative D call TRBD2 (6 bases). This CDR3 spans 15 amino acids. The germline CDR1 and CDR2 sequences are SGHRS and YFSETQ. The V end lost 2 bases, the J end lost 0 bases, and 12 bases lay between the germline ends. The CDR3 reads CASSFSTAGSYEQYF. In nucleotides, the CDR3 is TGCGCCAGCAGCTTCTCGACAGCGGGCTCCTACGAGCAGTACTTC.

The chain combines TRBV28 with TRBJ2-1; 11 bases align to TRBD2. There are 12 residues in the CDR3. With V trimmed by 8 bases and J by 7 bases, 1 base remained unmatched. Germline lookup yields CDR1 MDHEN and CDR2 SYDVKM. CDR3 in DNA: TGTGCCAGCCGACTAGCGGGAAATGAGCAGTTCTTC. Translation: CASRLAGNEQFF.

The chain employs TRBV7-6 and TRBJ1-3; maybe TRBD1 (5 bases). V shed 3 bases and J shed 2 bases, with 8 bases lying between them. The CDR3 length is 14 residues. Germline CDR1 reads SGHVS; CDR2 reads FNYEAQ. In DNA, the CDR3 is TGTGCCAGCAGCTTCTCAGGGCCTGGAAACACCATATATTTT. This encodes CASSFSGPGNTIYF.

V is TRBV11-3 and J is TRBJ1-1, with D unclear. Germline values: CDR1 SGHNT, CDR2 YENEEA. V lost 0 bases and J 1 base, leaving 9 bases between the germline ends. The CDR3 consists of 15 residues. The CDR3 bases are TGTGCCAGCAGCTTAGAAGGAGGGAAGAACACTGAAGCTTTCTTT. Residues: CASSLEGGKNTEAFF.

The V and J genes are TRBV2 and TRBJ2-3; no clear D. The CDR3 is 14 amino acids. In germline, CDR1 is SNHLY, CDR2 FYNNEI. V dropped 4 bases and J dropped 0 bases, with 8 bases sitting between them. CDR3 nucleotides: TGTGCCAGCAGTGTCGGTAGCAGCACAGATACGCAGTATTTT. It specifies CASSVGSSTDTQYF.

This clone came up once. This chain links TRBV2 with TRBJ2-7; 10 bases agree with TRBD1. The CDR3 totals 13 residues. With V trimmed by 6 bases and J by 10 bases, 9 bases remained unmatched. Germline assignment: CDR1 SNHLY and CDR2 FYNNEI. The CDR3: CASRATGGDVQYF. The CDR3 DNA sequence: TGTGCCAGCAGGGCGACAGGGGGCGACGTTCAGTACTTC.

This rearrangement joins TRBV5-1 to TRBJ2-3; TRBD1 aligns across 7 bases. Germline CDR1 reads SGHRS; CDR2 reads YFSETQ. The CDR3 contains 16 residues. V was pared by 3 bases and J by 2 bases, with 9 bases of the junction left unmatched. The CDR3 is CASSSGQAPITDTQYF. CDR3 in DNA: TGCGCCAGCAGCTCCGGACAGGCGCCTATCACAGATACGCAGTATTTT.

The table lists this clone with a count of one. The chain links TRBV27 to TRBJ2-2; perhaps TRBD2 as D (5 bases). V was pared by 2 bases and J by 7 bases, with 5 bases between. Germline V lookup: CDR1 MNHEY, CDR2 SMNVEV (reference sequence). The CDR3 covers 12 residues. DNA for the CDR3: TGTGCCAGCAGTTTAGCGGGCGGGGAGCTGTTTTTT. The encoded protein is CASSLAGGELFF.

The chain is built from TRBV19 and TRBJ2-7; 7 nucleotides agree with TRBD2. V lost 5 bases to trimming and J lost 2 bases; unmatched junction nucleotides: 9. This CDR3 comprises 15 residues. The germline gives CDR1 LNHDA, CDR2 SQIVND (reference sequence). CDR3 sequence: CASSSLSGLAYEQYF. The DNA of the CDR3 is TGTGCCAGTAGTTCCCTTAGCGGGTTGGCCTACGAGCAGTACTTC. Full variable domain (missing parts from reference TRBV19 and TRBJ2-7): DGGITQSPKYLFRKEGQNVTLSCEQNLNHDAMYWYRQDPGQGLRLIYYSQIVNDFQKGDIAEGYSVSREKKESFPLTVTSAQKNPTAFYLCASSSLSGLAYEQYFGPGTRLTVT.